This is a list of T cell receptor beta chains from one sample in a study of vaccination effects on CD4 cells after COVID-19. No antigen has been identified for these receptors. Clones were sequenced by immunoSEQ multiplex PCR, and TCRdb holds only the in-frame ones, with some missing. The sample includes approximately 45,000 clones, 76% of them seen just once. The sequencing used CD4+ T cells from PBMCs cultured without peptide, collected before COVID-19 vaccination. The receptors stem from a human donor who had a prior SARS-CoV-2 infection. The CDR3 runs from the conserved cysteine through the conserved F or W. The D gene is left open where the match is weak. Not every row has a clone size; where given, it reads once, few, many or a size class.

clone size,V gene,J gene,D gene,CDR3 DNA,CDR3 protein
-,TRBV9,TRBJ1-6,-,TGTGCCAGCAGCGTAGAGGGGTCGGGGGGGGAATCACCCCTCCACTTT,CASSVEGSGGESPLHF
-,TRBV5-1,TRBJ2-7,-,TGCGCCAGCTCCCTTCAGGCGGGATTAATGTTCTACGAGCAGTACTTC,CASSLQAGLMFYEQYF
few,TRBV4-1,TRBJ2-3,-,TGCGCCAGCAGCCAAGTGGGGACACCCGTAGAGACGCAGTATTTT,CASSQVGTPVETQYF
-,TRBV25-1,TRBJ2-3,TRBD2,TGTGCCAGCAGCCCCCGACTAGCGGGGGGCCCTACAGATACGCAGTATTTT,CASSPRLAGGPTDTQYF
-,TRBV7-9,TRBJ2-3,-,TGTGCCAGCAGCCCAGGGCGCACAGCAACAGATACGCAGTATTTT,CASSPGRTATDTQYF
few,TRBV30,TRBJ1-6,TRBD1,TGTGCCTGGAGTGTTGGACAGGAAGGTTCACCCCTCCACTTT,CAWSVGQEGSPLHF
-,TRBV6-5,TRBJ2-1,TRBD2,TGTGCCAGCAGGGCCGGGACTAGCCTAGGTGAGCAGTTCTTC,CASRAGTSLGEQFF
-,TRBV7-2,TRBJ2-3,TRBD2,TGTGCCAGCAGCCCTGTTGCGGGGGGCTCAGATACGCAGTATTTT,CASSPVAGGSDTQYF
-,TRBV7-8,TRBJ2-1,-,TGTGCCAGCAGCCGGTGGGACTACAATGAGCAGTTCTTC,CASSRWDYNEQFF
-,TRBV2,TRBJ2-7,-,TGTGCCAGCGGAGCTAGATTTTACGAGCAGTACTTC,CASGARFYEQYF
few,TRBV6-5,TRBJ1-4,TRBD1,TGTGCCAGCAGCACCGGGACAGATAATGAAAAACTGTTTTTT,CASSTGTDNEKLFF
-,TRBV7-3,TRBJ2-2,TRBD1,TGTGCCAGCAGCAAACAGGGGGCGTTGACCGGGGAGCTGTTTTTT,CASSKQGALTGELFF
-,TRBV5-6,TRBJ1-1,-,TGTGCCAGCAGCTTGGTTAGGGGGGGCACTGAAGCTTTCTTT,CASSLVRGGTEAFF